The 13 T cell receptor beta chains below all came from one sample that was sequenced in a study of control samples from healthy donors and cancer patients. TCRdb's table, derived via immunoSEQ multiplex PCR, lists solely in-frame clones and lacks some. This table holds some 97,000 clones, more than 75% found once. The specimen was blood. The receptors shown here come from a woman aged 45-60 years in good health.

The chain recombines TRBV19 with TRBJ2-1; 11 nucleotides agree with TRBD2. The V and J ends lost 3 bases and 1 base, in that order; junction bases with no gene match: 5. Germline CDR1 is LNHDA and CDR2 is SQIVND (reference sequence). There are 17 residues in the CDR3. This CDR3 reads CASSIPTSGGSYNEQFF. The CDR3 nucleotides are TGTGCCAGTAGTATCCCCACTAGCGGGGGATCCTACAATGAGCAGTTCTTC. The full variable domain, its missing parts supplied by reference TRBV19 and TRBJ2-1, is DGGITQSPKYLFRKEGQNVTLSCEQNLNHDAMYWYRQDPGQGLRLIYYSQIVNDFQKGDIAEGYSVSREKKESFPLTVTSAQKNPTAFYLCASSIPTSGGSYNEQFFGPGTRLTVL.

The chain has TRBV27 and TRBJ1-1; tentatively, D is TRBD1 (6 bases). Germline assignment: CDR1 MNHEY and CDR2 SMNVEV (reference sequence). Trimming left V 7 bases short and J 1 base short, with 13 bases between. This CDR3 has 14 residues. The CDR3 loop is CASNPQGWNTEAFF. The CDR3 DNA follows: TGTGCCAGCAACCCACAGGGATGGAACACTGAAGCTTTCTTT.

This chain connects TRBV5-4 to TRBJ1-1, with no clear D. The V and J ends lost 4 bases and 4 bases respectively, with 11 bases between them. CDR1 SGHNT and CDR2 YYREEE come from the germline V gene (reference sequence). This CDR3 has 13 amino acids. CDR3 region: CASSPERVTEAFF. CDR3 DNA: TGTGCCAGCAGCCCTGAGAGGGTCACTGAAGCTTTCTTT. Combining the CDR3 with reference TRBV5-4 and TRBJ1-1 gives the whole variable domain ETGVTQSPTHLIKTRGQQVTLRCSSQSGHNTVSWYQQALGQGPQFIFQYYREEENGRGNFPPRFSGLQFPNYSSELNVNALELDDSALYLCASSPERVTEAFFGQGTRLTVV.

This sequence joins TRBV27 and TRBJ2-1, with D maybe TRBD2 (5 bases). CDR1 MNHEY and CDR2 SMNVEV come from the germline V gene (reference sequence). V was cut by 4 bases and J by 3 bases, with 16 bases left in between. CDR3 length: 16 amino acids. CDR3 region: CASSSPNSEDYNEQFF. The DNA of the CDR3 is TGTGCCAGCAGTTCCCCGAATAGCGAGGACTACAATGAGCAGTTCTTC.

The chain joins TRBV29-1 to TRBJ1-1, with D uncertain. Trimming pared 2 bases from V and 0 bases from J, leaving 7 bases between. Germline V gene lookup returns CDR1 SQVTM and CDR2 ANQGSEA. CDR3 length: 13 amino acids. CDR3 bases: TGCAGCGTTGAACGGAGAGTGAACACTGAAGCTTTCTTT. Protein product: CSVERRVNTEAFF.

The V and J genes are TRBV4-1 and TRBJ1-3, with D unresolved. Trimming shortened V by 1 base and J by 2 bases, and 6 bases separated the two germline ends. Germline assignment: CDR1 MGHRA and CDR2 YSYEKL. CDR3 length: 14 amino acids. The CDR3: CASSQVAPGNTIYF. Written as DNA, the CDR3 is TGCGCCAGCAGCCAAGTGGCTCCTGGAAACACCATATATTTT.

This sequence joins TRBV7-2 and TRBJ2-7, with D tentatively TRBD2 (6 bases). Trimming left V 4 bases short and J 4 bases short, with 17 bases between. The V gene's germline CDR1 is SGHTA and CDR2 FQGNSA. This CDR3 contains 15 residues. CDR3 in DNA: TGTGCCAGCAGCTCGAGAGGCCGGGAGCCATACGAGCAGTACTTC. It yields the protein CASSSRGREPYEQYF.

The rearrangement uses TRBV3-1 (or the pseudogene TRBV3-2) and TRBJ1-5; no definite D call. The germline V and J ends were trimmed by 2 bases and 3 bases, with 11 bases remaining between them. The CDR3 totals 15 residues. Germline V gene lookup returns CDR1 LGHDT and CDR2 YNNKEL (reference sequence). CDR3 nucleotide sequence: TGTGCCAGCAGCCAATTGTCCGGATTCAATCAGCCCCAGCATTTT. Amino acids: CASSQLSGFNQPQHF.

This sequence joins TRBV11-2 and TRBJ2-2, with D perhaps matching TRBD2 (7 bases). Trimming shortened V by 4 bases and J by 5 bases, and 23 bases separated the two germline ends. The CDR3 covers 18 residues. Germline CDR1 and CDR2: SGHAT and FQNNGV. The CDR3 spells CASSSLRSLGGPTGELFF. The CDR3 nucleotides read TGTGCCAGCAGCTCGCTCCGATCTTTGGGGGGGCCGACCGGGGAGCTGTTTTTT.

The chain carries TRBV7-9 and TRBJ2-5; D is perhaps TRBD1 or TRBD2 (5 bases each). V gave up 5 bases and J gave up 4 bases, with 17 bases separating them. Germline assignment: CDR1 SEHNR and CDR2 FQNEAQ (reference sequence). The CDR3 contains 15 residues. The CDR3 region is CASSRNLLGPETQYF. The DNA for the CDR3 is TGTGCCAGCAGCCGTAACCTCCTGGGACCAGAGACCCAGTACTTC.

The CDR3 loop is CASRPTEVAFF. The CDR3 DNA follows: TGTGCCAGCAGGCCCACAGAGGTAGCTTTCTTT. The V call is TRBV7-3, the J call TRBJ1-1, with D unclear. V lost 6 bases and J lost 10, with 12 bases in between. The germline CDR1 and CDR2 sequences are SGHTA and FQGTGA. The CDR3 totals 11 residues. Looking up the rest from reference TRBV7-3 and TRBJ1-1 gives the full variable domain: GAGVSQTPSNKVTEKGKYVELRCDPISGHTALYWYRQSLGQGPEFLIYFQGTGAADDSGLPNDRFFAVRPEGSVSTLKIQRTERGDSAVYLCASRPTEVAFFGQGTRLTVV.

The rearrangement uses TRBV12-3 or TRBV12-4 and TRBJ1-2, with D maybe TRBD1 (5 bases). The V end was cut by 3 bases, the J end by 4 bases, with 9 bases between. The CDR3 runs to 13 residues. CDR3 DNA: TGTGCCAGCAGTTTCGTCAGGGCCTATGGCTACACCTTC. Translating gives CASSFVRAYGYTF.

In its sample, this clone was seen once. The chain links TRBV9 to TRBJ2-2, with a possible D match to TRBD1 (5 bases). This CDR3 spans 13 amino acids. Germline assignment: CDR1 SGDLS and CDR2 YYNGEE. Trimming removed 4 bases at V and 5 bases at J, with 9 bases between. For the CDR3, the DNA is TGTGCCAGCAGCCCCAGGGTAACCGGGGAGCTGTTTTTT. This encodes CASSPRVTGELFF.